The 14 T cell receptor beta chains in this list originate from one sample, sequenced in a study of blood T cell repertoires in COVID-19 (TCRdb year 2020). Library preparation used the immunoSEQ multiplex PCR assay. This is the immuneACCESS table as TCRdb keeps it, with only in-frame sequences that have V and J called. A part of the clones is gone; compared with another copy, unresolved V genes explain less than half, and the rest is unexplained. The sample has 120,000 or so clones on record, 70% to 90% of them singletons. The ten largest account for 3.3% of the sample. The sequencing sample was made of peripheral blood. These receptors were obtained from a woman between 45 and 60 years old with acute or convalescent COVID-19.

The V gene is TRBV6-6, the J gene TRBJ2-1, with D perhaps TRBD2 (5 bases). Germline V gene lookup returns CDR1 MNHNY and CDR2 SVGAGI (reference sequence). The ends were cut back, 2 bases at V and 2 bases at J, with 10 bases in the middle. The CDR3 extends over 15 amino acids. The chain's CDR3 is CASSYPGGPYNEQFF. CDR3 DNA: TGTGCCAGCAGTTACCCCGGAGGTCCCTACAATGAGCAGTTCTTC.

This clone was seen a few times. The chain uses TRBV5-1 and TRBJ1-1, with a weak D call TRBD1 (6 bases). With 4 bases removed from V and 6 bases from J, the gap between germline ends came to 16 bases. This CDR3 has 14 residues. Germline V gene lookup returns CDR1 SGHRS and CDR2 YFSETQ. This CDR3 reads CASSPGTLRAEAFF. CDR3 DNA sequence: TGCGCCAGCAGCCCTGGGACACTAAGGGCTGAAGCTTTCTTT.

This chain uses TRBV19 with TRBJ2-1; 9 bases align to TRBD1. Germline values: CDR1 LNHDA, CDR2 SQIVND (reference sequence). Trimming took 5 bases from V and 9 from J; bases not matched to a gene: 8. The CDR3 length is 14 residues. The DNA of the CDR3 is TGTGCCAGTAGTGTAGGACAGGGGTCGGCTGAGCAGTTCTTC. Its translation: CASSVGQGSAEQFF.

V is TRBV7-9 and J is TRBJ2-1; TRBD2 agrees at 12 bases. Germline V gives CDR1 SEHNR, CDR2 FQNEAQ (reference sequence). The CDR3 is made up of 14 amino acids. With 6 bases clipped from V and 8 bases from J, the junction kept 5 bases outside the gene matches. CDR3 DNA sequence: TGTGCCAGCAGTCCTCTAGCGGGAGGGGATGAGCAGTTCTTC. Amino acids: CASSPLAGGDEQFF.

The chain has TRBV5-5 and TRBJ2-7; TRBD2 aligns across 8 bases. V shed 0 bases and J 3 bases; nucleotides not matched to a gene: 2. The CDR3 extends over 14 amino acids. The germline gives CDR1 SGHKS, CDR2 YYEKEE (reference sequence). CDR3 sequence (DNA): TGTGCCAGCAGCTTGGTTGGGACTAGCTACGAGCAGTACTTC. This codes for CASSLVGTSYEQYF.

V usage is TRBV2 and J usage is TRBJ2-2; D may be TRBD1 (5 bases). The V end was cut by 5 bases, the J end by 1 base, with 5 bases between. CDR3 length equals 13 residues. CDR1 and CDR2 (germline): SNHLY, FYNNEI. In nucleotides, the CDR3 is TGTGCCAGCAGTCAGGGGAACACCGGGGAGCTGTTTTTT. Translation: CASSQGNTGELFF.

The rearrangement links TRBV5-4 to TRBJ1-1; a possible D gene is TRBD1 (6 bases). The CDR3 sequence is 13 residues long. The germline CDR1 and CDR2 sequences are SGHNT and YYREEE (reference sequence). V lost 4 bases and J 10 bases, leaving 17 bases between the germline ends. CDR3 DNA sequence: TGTGCCAGCAGCACCCAGGACAGTTTGATAGCTTTCTTT. It translates to CASSTQDSLIAFF.

This rearrangement joins TRBV6-1 to TRBJ1-2; D not certain. The CDR3 is made up of 14 amino acids. The germline V and J ends were trimmed by 3 bases and 4 bases, with 12 bases remaining between them. Germline CDR1 is MNHNS and CDR2 is SASEGT. The CDR3 DNA sequence: TGTGCCAGCAGTGAGGCCCGACGGAGCTATGGCTACACCTTC. Residues: CASSEARRSYGYTF.

J is TRBJ1-5 and V is TRBV27; no clear D. This CDR3 has 14 amino acids. The germline CDR1 and CDR2 sequences are MNHEY and SMNVEV (reference sequence). V was shortened by 3 bases and J by 2 bases, with 8 bases between the two germline ends. CDR3 bases: TGTGCCAGCAGTTTTCAGGTCGGCAATCAGCCCCAGCATTTT. Its translation: CASSFQVGNQPQHF.

V usage is TRBV11-2 and J usage is TRBJ2-1; 7 bases are shared with TRBD2. This CDR3 region has 15 residues. The V and J ends lost 0 bases and 7 bases, in that order; junction bases with no gene match: 6. Germline CDR1 SGHAT, CDR2 FQNNGV. The CDR3 nucleotides are TGTGCCAGCAGCTTAGAGTGGCGGGAGAGGAATGAGCAGTTCTTC. It translates to CASSLEWRERNEQFF.

This clone was seen once. This chain connects TRBV6-1 to TRBJ1-5; D remains unclear. The germline V gene encodes CDR1 MNHNS and CDR2 SASEGT. This CDR3 has 15 residues. V lost 3 bases and J 0 bases, leaving 9 bases between the germline ends. The CDR3 reads CASSEGSYSNQPQHF. The CDR3 DNA reads TGTGCCAGCAGTGAGGGCAGCTATAGCAATCAGCCCCAGCATTTT.

In nucleotides, the CDR3 is TGTGCCAGCTTCAAGTTGGGGGGTCCAGGGACGCTCAATGAGCAGTTCTTC. Translating gives CASFKLGGPGTLNEQFF. The J gene is TRBJ2-1, the V gene TRBV14; perhaps TRBD2 as D (6 bases). CDR3 length equals 17 residues. Looked up from germline, CDR1 is SGHDN and CDR2 is FVKESK. The V end was cut by 8 bases, the J end by 6 bases, with 26 bases between.

This sequence joins TRBV9 and TRBJ2-7; the D gene is possibly TRBD1 (6 bases). Germline loops: CDR1 SGDLS, CDR2 YYNGEE. V shed 4 bases and J shed 6 bases, with 17 bases lying between them. The CDR3 loop spans 14 amino acids. The CDR3 loop reads CASSFRDTSTEQYF. The CDR3 DNA reads TGTGCCAGCAGCTTCCGGGACACTTCGACCGAGCAGTACTTC.

The genes are TRBV6-5 and TRBJ1-1; 9 nucleotides line up with TRBD1. This CDR3 has 14 amino acids. Germline V lookup: CDR1 MNHEY, CDR2 SVGAGI. The junction had 3 bases not matched to a gene; V was cut back by 6 bases and J by 1 base. CDR3 loop: CASRGGQGNTEAFF. CDR3 in DNA: TGTGCCAGCAGGGGGGGACAGGGGAACACTGAAGCTTTCTTT.